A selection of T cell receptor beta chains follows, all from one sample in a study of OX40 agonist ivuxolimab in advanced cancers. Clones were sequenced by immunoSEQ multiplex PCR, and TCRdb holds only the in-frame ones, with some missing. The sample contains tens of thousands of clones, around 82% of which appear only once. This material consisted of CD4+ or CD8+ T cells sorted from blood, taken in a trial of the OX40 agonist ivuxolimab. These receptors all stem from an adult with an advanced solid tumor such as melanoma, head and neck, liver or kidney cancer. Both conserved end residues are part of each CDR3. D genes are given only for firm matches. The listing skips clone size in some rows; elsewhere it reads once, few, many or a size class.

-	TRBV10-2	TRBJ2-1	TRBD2	TGCGCCAGCACCGGGACTAGCGGGGCGTCCTACAATGAGCAGTTCTTC	CASTGTSGASYNEQFF
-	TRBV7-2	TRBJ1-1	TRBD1	TGTGCCAGCAGCGCCAGACAGGGGGGCACTGAAGCTTTCTTT	CASSARQGGTEAFF
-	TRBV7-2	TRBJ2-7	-	TGTGCCAGCAGCCCGTGGCCTGGGTCCTCCTACGAGCAGTACTTC	CASSPWPGSSYEQYF
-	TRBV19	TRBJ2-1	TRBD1	TGTGCCAGTACCCAGGGACAGGGGAACCACAATGAGCAGTTCTTC	CASTQGQGNHNEQFF
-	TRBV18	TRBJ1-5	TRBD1	TGTGCCAGCTCACCACTCGGGACAGCCAATCAGCCCCAGCATTTT	CASSPLGTANQPQHF
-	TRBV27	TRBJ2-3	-	TGTGCCAGCAGTCCATCTCCGGGATGGGGGGATACGCAGTATTTT	CASSPSPGWGDTQYF
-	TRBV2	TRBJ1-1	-	TGTGCCAGCAGGGGGGACCTCACTGAAGCTTTCTTT	CASRGDLTEAFF
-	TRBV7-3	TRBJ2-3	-	TGTGCCAGCAGCTCCTCTAGCATGGATACGCAGTATTTT	CASSSSSMDTQYF
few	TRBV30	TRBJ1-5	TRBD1	TGTGCCTGGAAGGGACAGGGGGACTTTCAGCCCCAGCATTTT	CAWKGQGDFQPQHF
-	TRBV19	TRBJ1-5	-	TGTGCCAGTAGTATTTACGAGTGGGGGTTGGTTCAGCCCCAGCATTTT	CASSIYEWGLVQPQHF
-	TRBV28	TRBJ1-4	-	TGTGCCAGCAGTTTATCAGGTGGGGGCGTAGGTGGGAATGAAAAACTGTTTTTT	CASSLSGGGVGGNEKLFF
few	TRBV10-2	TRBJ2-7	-	TGCGCCACCAACCGGGGCGCCGGCTACGAGCAGTACTTC	CATNRGAGYEQYF
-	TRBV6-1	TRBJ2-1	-	TGTGCCAGCAAGAGGGATAGCCCCTACAATGAGCAGTTCTTC	CASKRDSPYNEQFF
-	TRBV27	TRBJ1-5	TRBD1	TGTGCCAGCAGTCCCGTTGGACAGGGAGTGGATCAGCCCCAGCATTTT	CASSPVGQGVDQPQHF
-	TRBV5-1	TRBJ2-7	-	TGCGCCAGCAGCTTGGCTAGGGGGAATGACGAGCAGTACTTC	CASSLARGNDEQYF
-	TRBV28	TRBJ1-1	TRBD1	TGTGCCAGCAGTTTCAGGGGGCTGAACACTGAAGCTTTCTTT	CASSFRGLNTEAFF
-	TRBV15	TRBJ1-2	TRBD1	TGTGCCACCAGCAGAAAAACAGGGGGCAACCATGGCTACACCTTC	CATSRKTGGNHGYTF
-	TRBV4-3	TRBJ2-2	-	TGCGCCAGCAGCCTACAGGACTACACCGGGGAGCTGTTTTTT	CASSLQDYTGELFF
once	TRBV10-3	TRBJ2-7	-	TGTGCCAGCAGTGAACTCCAGAAGCAGTACTTC	CASSELQKQYF
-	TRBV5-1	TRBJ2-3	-	TGCGCCAGCAGCTTAGAGGGGCAGAGGTTGGGGGATACGCAGTATTTT	CASSLEGQRLGDTQYF
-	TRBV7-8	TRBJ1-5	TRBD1	TGTGCCAGCAGCTTTGTAAATTGGGATGTACGAGACAGGGCCGGGCAGCCCCAGCATTTT	CASSFVNWDVRDRAGQPQHF
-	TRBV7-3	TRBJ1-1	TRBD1	TGTGCCATCATCGGACAGGACTTTATGAACACTGAAGCTTTCTTT	CAIIGQDFMNTEAFF
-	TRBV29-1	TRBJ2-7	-	TGCAGCGTTGGGTCCGGAACCTACGAGCAGTACTTC	CSVGSGTYEQYF
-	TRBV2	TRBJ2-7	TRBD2	TGTGCCAGCAGTGCTCCGGGACTAGCGGGAGTAAGATTGTCCATCTACGAGCAGTACTTC	CASSAPGLAGVRLSIYEQYF
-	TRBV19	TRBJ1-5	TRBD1	TGTGCCAGCGAACGACAGGGTCCCAATCAGCCCCAGCATTTT	CASERQGPNQPQHF
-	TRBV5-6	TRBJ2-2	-	TGTGCCAGCAGCGTCAGGATCCTGACCGGGGAGCTGTTTTTT	CASSVRILTGELFF
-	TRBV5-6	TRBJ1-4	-	TGTGCCAGCAGCGGCTCGGGACGTATGGTATTT	CASSGSGRMVF
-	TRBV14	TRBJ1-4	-	TGTGCCAGCAGCCCCGTCGGGGGACGTACAAATGAAAAACTGTTTTTT	CASSPVGGRTNEKLFF
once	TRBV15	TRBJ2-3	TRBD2	TGTGCCACCAGCGGCGAGCGGGAGAAGACAGATACGCAGTATTTT	CATSGEREKTDTQYF
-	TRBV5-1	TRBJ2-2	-	TGCGCCAGCAGCTTGGACGGACAAGCGAACACCGGGGAGCTGTTTTTT	CASSLDGQANTGELFF
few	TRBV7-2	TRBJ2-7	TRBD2	TGTGCCAGCAGCTTAAGCGGGAGTGAGAACGAGCAGTACTTC	CASSLSGSENEQYF